This is a list of T cell receptor beta chains from one sample in a study of identical twins. In TCRdb, the 5' RACE reads were re-called with MiXCR into one record per CDR3 protein. The profile shows roughly 710,000 distinct CDR3 sequences, less than 7% of them singletons. The sample was naive T cells sorted from blood. The receptors were gathered from a man between 18 and 35 years old in good health. Both conserved end residues are part of each CDR3. The D gene is left open where the match is weak. Part of the rows lack a size; the others show once, few, many or a class for expanded clones.

d_call	clone_size	j_call	v_call	cdr3_aa	cdr3_nt
NA	few	TRBJ2-1	TRBV5-1	CASSAQDAEQFF	TGCGCCAGCAGCGCTCAAGACGCCGAGCAGTTCTTC
TRBD2	many	TRBJ2-1	TRBV5-1	CASRREANYNEQFF	TGCGCCAGTCGACGGGAGGCCAACTACAATGAGCAGTTCTTC
NA	NA	TRBJ1-2	TRBV2	CASSEGRSYGYTF	TGTGCCAGCAGTGAGGGCAGATCCTATGGCTACACCTTC
TRBD2	few	TRBJ2-7	TRBV20-1	CSATAASGSYEQYF	TGCAGTGCAACGGCGGCTAGCGGATCCTACGAGCAGTACTTC
TRBD1	many	TRBJ2-3	TRBV5-1	CASSSGTGTDTQYF	TGCGCCAGCAGCTCGGGGACAGGGACAGATACGCAGTATTTT
NA	few	TRBJ2-3	TRBV30	CAWIGGGTDTQYF	TGTGCCTGGATAGGAGGGGGAACAGATACGCAGTATTTT
NA	few	TRBJ2-5	TRBV5-1	CASSLGQGNSQETQYF	TGCGCCAGCAGCTTGGGGCAGGGGAATTCCCAAGAGACCCAGTACTTC
NA	NA	TRBJ2-3	TRBV28	CASGGQKKGKDTQYF	TGTGCCAGTGGGGGGCAGAAAAAAGGAAAAGATACGCAGTATTTT
NA	NA	TRBJ2-7	TRBV6-1	CASALWGEQYF	TGTGCCAGCGCCCTCTGGGGGGAGCAGTACTTC
NA	NA	TRBJ1-5	TRBV5-1	CASSSGPDSKGNQPQHF	TGCGCCAGCAGCTCCGGACCCGACAGTAAGGGCAATCAGCCCCAGCATTTT
NA	many	TRBJ2-7	TRBV5-1	CASSWGRGVADYEQYF	TGCGCCAGCAGCTGGGGACGCGGTGTAGCGGACTACGAGCAGTACTTC
TRBD1	few	TRBJ1-2	TRBV11-2	CASRLRTGLLYGYTF	TGTGCCAGCAGACTACGGACAGGCCTTCTATATGGCTACACCTTC
NA	many	TRBJ2-5	TRBV7-8	CASSITGLETQYF	TGTGCCAGCAGCATTACAGGGTTGGAGACCCAGTACTTC
NA	few	TRBJ1-2	TRBV30	CAWSTGIGFYGYTF	TGTGCCTGGAGTACGGGCATAGGCTTCTATGGCTACACCTTC
NA	many	TRBJ2-1	TRBV20-1	CSARDSLGLETFSYNEQFF	TGCAGTGCTAGAGATTCCCTAGGGCTAGAAACCTTCTCCTACAATGAGCAGTTCTTC
NA	many	TRBJ1-5	TRBV5-1	CASSLRGAGNQPQHF	TGCGCCAGCAGCTTAAGGGGGGCTGGCAATCAGCCCCAGCATTTT
NA	many	TRBJ2-1	TRBV29-1	CSVPPAGNSYDSYNEQFF	TGCAGCGTCCCTCCAGCCGGAAACTCGTATGATTCCTACAATGAGCAGTTCTTC
NA	many	TRBJ2-7	TRBV11-2	CASSFSTRGYEQYF	TGTGCCAGCAGCTTTTCAACACGGGGCTACGAGCAGTACTTC
TRBD2	NA	TRBJ2-7	TRBV12-3/TRBV12-4	CASRTSVTYEQYF	TGTGCCAGTAGGACTAGCGTAACCTACGAGCAGTACTTC
TRBD1	many	TRBJ1-6	TRBV7-2	CASNFGDRENSPLHF	TGTGCCAGCAACTTTGGGGACAGGGAGAATTCACCCCTCCACTTT
TRBD1	NA	TRBJ1-4	TRBV2	CASSWDRRATNEKLFF	TGTGCCAGCAGTTGGGACAGGCGGGCCACTAATGAAAAACTGTTTTTT
NA	many	TRBJ2-3	TRBV27	CASSLGFADTQYF	TGTGCCAGCAGCTTAGGGTTCGCAGATACGCAGTATTTT
NA	many	TRBJ1-4	TRBV5-1	CASSLNGVPNEKLFF	TGCGCCAGCAGCTTGAACGGGGTCCCTAATGAAAAACTGTTTTTT
NA	many	TRBJ1-2	TRBV12-3/TRBV12-4	CASSTTLTGFYGYTF	TGTGCCAGCAGCACCACCCTGACAGGTTTCTATGGCTACACCTTC
TRBD1	NA	TRBJ1-2	TRBV20-1	CSARVRDRVLHTF	TGCAGTGCTAGAGTTCGGGACAGGGTACTGCACACCTTC
NA	few	TRBJ2-1	TRBV30	CAWSVVQSSYNEQFF	TGTGCCTGGAGTGTAGTCCAAAGCTCCTACAATGAGCAGTTCTTC
NA	few	TRBJ1-2	TRBV29-1	CSVESLHGYTF	TGCAGCGTTGAGTCTCTTCATGGCTACACCTTC
NA	many	TRBJ2-7	TRBV29-1	CSIVAEYEQYF	TGCAGTATAGTAGCCGAATACGAGCAGTACTTC
TRBD2	NA	TRBJ2-6	TRBV12-3/TRBV12-4	CASSKLAGEAGANVLTF	TGTGCCAGCAGTAAACTAGCGGGAGAGGCTGGGGCCAACGTCCTGACTTTC
TRBD2	few	TRBJ2-7	TRBV3-1	CASSPNPVPSGDSYEQYF	TGTGCCAGCAGCCCTAATCCCGTGCCTAGCGGGGATTCCTACGAGCAGTACTTC
NA	NA	TRBJ2-5	TRBV7-2	CASSLILWKTQYF	TGTGCCAGCAGCTTAATCTTGTGGAAGACCCAGTACTTC
NA	few	TRBJ2-3	TRBV6-1	CASSYQTGTDTQYF	TGTGCCAGCTCGTATCAGACGGGCACAGATACGCAGTATTTT
TRBD2	many	TRBJ2-3	TRBV5-6	CASSSTSGRWSDTQYF	TGTGCCAGCAGCTCGACTAGCGGGAGGTGGTCAGATACGCAGTATTTT
NA	NA	TRBJ2-3	TRBV7-9	CASSPRWGVVTDTQYF	TGTGCCAGCAGCCCCCGGTGGGGCGTTGTAACAGATACGCAGTATTTT
NA	few	TRBJ2-1	TRBV6-2/TRBV6-3	CASSKTGASYNEQFF	TGTGCCAGCAGCAAGACAGGCGCCTCCTACAATGAGCAGTTCTTC
NA	NA	TRBJ1-2	TRBV29-1	CSVEGGGRAYGYTF	TGCAGCGTTGAGGGAGGGGGGCGTGCCTATGGCTACACCTTC
NA	NA	TRBJ1-4	TRBV5-1	CASSLTAEKLFF	TGCGCCAGCAGCTTAACAGCCGAAAAACTGTTTTTT
TRBD2	few	TRBJ2-5	TRBV4-1	CASSQVRGSGFTLQETQYF	TGCGCCAGCAGCCAAGTTCGCGGGAGCGGGTTCACCCTCCAAGAGACCCAGTACTTC
NA	many	TRBJ1-1	TRBV20-1	CQLILGDTEAFF	TGCCAACTTATTTTGGGGGACACTGAAGCTTTCTTT
NA	many	TRBJ2-3	TRBV10-3	CAIRDKSTDTQYF	TGTGCCATCAGGGACAAGAGCACAGATACGCAGTATTTT
TRBD1	few	TRBJ1-4	TRBV11-2	CASSSGTGVFF	TGTGCCAGCAGCTCCGGGACAGGGGTGTTTTTT
TRBD2	few	TRBJ2-2	TRBV15	CATSRLGHIGTSGLGELFF	TGTGCCACCAGCAGACTGGGCCACATCGGGACTAGCGGGCTCGGGGAGCTGTTTTTT
NA	NA	TRBJ2-3	TRBV30	CACSSKDTQYF	TGTGCCTGCTCTAGCAAGGATACGCAGTATTTT
TRBD1	few	TRBJ2-2	TRBV25-1	CASVRTGGTGELFF	TGTGCCAGTGTCAGGACAGGGGGGACCGGGGAGCTGTTTTTT
NA	NA	TRBJ2-3	TRBV11-2	CASSNVRVLSTDTQYF	TGTGCCAGCAGCAACGTTCGGGTCCTTAGCACAGATACGCAGTATTTT
NA	many	TRBJ2-1	TRBV12-3/TRBV12-4	CASSPGTAGSYNEQFF	TGTGCCAGCAGTCCCGGGACCGCCGGCTCCTACAATGAGCAGTTCTTC
TRBD2	many	TRBJ2-3	TRBV20-1	CSGRDWRGMDTQYF	TGCAGTGGTAGGGACTGGCGGGGGATGGATACGCAGTATTTT
NA	NA	TRBJ2-1	TRBV18	CASSPGSEGEQFF	TGTGCCAGCTCACCAGGCAGTGAGGGGGAGCAGTTCTTC
NA	few	TRBJ2-1	TRBV5-1	CASSFRQGRLGEQFF	TGCGCCAGCAGCTTCAGGCAGGGTAGGTTGGGTGAGCAGTTCTTC
TRBD2	many	TRBJ2-3	TRBV12-3/TRBV12-4	CASSLSLAGVDTQYF	TGTGCCAGCAGTTTATCCCTAGCGGGAGTGGATACGCAGTATTTT
NA	NA	TRBJ1-5	TRBV20-1	CSARGTVNQPQHF	TGCAGTGCTAGGGGTACCGTCAATCAGCCCCAGCATTTT
NA	NA	TRBJ1-2	TRBV25-1	CASSVTGGYTF	TGTGCCAGCAGTGTGACAGGTGGCTACACCTTC
NA	many	TRBJ1-4	TRBV10-3	CAISGLWNEKLFF	TGTGCCATCAGTGGGCTTTGGAATGAAAAACTGTTTTTT
TRBD2	few	TRBJ2-2	TRBV18	CASSPPGLGVTGELFF	TGTGCCAGCTCACCACCGGGACTAGGAGTAACCGGGGAGCTGTTTTTT